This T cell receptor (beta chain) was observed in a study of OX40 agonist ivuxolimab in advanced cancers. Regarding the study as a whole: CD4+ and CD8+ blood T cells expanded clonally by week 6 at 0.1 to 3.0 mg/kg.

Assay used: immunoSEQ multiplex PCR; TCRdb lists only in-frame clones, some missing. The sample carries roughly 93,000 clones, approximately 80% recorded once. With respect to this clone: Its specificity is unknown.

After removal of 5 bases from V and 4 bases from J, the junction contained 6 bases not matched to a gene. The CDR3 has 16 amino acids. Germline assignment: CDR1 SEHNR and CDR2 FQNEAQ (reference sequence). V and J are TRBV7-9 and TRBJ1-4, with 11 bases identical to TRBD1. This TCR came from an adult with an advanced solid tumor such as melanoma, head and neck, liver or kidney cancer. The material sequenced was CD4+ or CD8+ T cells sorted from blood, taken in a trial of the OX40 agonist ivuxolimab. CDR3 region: CASSQGQGDGNEKLFF. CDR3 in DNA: TGTGCCAGCAGCCAGGGACAGGGGGACGGTAATGAAAAACTGTTTTTT.